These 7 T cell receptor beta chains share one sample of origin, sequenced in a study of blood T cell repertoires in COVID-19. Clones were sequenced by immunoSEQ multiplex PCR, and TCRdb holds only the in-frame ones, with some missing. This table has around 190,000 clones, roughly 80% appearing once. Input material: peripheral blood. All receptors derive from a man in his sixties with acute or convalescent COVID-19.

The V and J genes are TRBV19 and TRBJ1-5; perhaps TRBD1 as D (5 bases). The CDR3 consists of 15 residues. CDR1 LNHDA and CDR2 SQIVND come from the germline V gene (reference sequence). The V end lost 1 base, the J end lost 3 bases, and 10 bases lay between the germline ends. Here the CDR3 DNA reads TGTGCCAGTAGTATAGGTTCAGGGCCCAATCAGCCCCAGCATTTT. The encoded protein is CASSIGSGPNQPQHF.

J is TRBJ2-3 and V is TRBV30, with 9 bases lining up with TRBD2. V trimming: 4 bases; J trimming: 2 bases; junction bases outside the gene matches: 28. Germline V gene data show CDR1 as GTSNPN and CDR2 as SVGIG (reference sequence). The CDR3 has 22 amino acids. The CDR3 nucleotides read TGTGCCTGGATCCTCGTAGCGGGAGTGGAAGTTGGTTCTGTTAGGGACACAGATACGCAGTATTTT. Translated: CAWILVAGVEVGSVRDTDTQYF.

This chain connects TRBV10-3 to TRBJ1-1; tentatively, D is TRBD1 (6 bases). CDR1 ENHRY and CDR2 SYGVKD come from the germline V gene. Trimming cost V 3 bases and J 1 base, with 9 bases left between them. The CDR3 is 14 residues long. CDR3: CAISDLQGNTEAFF. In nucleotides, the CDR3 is TGTGCCATCAGTGATTTACAGGGGAACACTGAAGCTTTCTTT.

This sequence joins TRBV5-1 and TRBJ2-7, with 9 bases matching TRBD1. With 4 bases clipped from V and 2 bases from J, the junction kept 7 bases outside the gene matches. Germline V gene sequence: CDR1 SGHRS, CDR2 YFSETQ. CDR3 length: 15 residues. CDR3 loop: CASSIAGTGPYEQYF. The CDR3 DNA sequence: TGCGCCAGCAGCATTGCCGGGACAGGGCCCTACGAGCAGTACTTC.

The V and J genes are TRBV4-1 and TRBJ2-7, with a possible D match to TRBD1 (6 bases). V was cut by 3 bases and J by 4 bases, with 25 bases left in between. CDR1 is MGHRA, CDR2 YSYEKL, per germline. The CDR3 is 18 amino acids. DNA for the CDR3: TGCGCCAGCAGCCAGGATCATACAGGGCAGCCCTCTCCTTACGAGCAGTACTTC. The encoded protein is CASSQDHTGQPSPYEQYF.

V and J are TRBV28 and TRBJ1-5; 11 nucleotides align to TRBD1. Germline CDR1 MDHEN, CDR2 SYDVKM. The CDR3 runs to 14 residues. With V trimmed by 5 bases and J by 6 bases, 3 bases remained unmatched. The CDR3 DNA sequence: TGTGCCAGCAGTGGACAGGGGGCGGTTCAGCCCCAGCATTTT. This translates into CASSGQGAVQPQHF.

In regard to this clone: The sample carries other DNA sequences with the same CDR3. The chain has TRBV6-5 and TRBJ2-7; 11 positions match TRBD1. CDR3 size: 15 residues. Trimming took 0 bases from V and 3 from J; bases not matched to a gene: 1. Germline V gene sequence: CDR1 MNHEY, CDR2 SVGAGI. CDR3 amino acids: CASSYSGTGGYEQYF. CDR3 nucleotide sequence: TGTGCCAGCAGTTACTCGGGGACAGGGGGCTACGAGCAGTACTTC.